This T cell receptor (beta chain) originates from a study of molecular identifiers for immune sequencing clone quantification. The overall study: Sequencing covered four of five parts into which replicate RNA from approximately 22,000 or 94,000 naive CD8 cells was split.

CDR1 and CDR2 from the germline V gene are LGHNA and YSLEER. The CDR3 covers 13 residues. Comments on this clonotype: The junction does not match germline at one end; this may be a read error.

TCRdb re-analysed the PCR reads in MiXCR, keeping a single row per CDR3 protein. Of around 86,000 distinct CDR3 sequences listed, roughly 19% are singletons. Sequenced: naive CD8+ T cells from blood, with Jurkat cell RNA spiked in. The subset denotes: FACS-sorted CD8+CD4-CCR7+CD45RA+ naive T cells. This chain joins TRBV4-3 and TRBJ2-7; the D gene is possibly TRBD1 (6 bases). The clonotype comes from a human donor in good health. Some libraries in this study had Jurkat cell RNA spiked in. The CDR3 sequence: CASSQDAGAEQCF. The CDR3 bases are TGCGCCAGCAGCCAAGATGCAGGGGCCGAGCAGTGCTTC.